The 13 T cell receptor beta chains listed next were all sequenced from one sample in a study of blood T cell repertoires in COVID-19 (dated by TCRdb to the early 2020s). The library was built by means of the immunoSEQ multiplex PCR assay. TCRdb holds this immuneACCESS table with in-frame rearrangements only. Some clones are missing; in checked studies, unresolved V genes explain under half, and the rest has no known cause. This sample has roughly 230,000 clones in its table, and more than 65% of those were observed once. Approximately 8% of the sample is in the top ten clones. The sample taken for sequencing was peripheral blood. The receptors shown here come from a woman aged 80 or over with acute or convalescent COVID-19.

The V and J genes are TRBV18 and TRBJ2-7, with D possibly TRBD2 on 6 matching bases. The V gene lost 3 bases and the J gene lost 1 base, with 10 bases spanning the gap. The CDR3 is made up of 14 amino acids. The V gene's germline CDR1 is KGHSH and CDR2 LQKENI. As DNA, the CDR3 is TGTGCCAGCTCACCGACGGGGGTGTCCTACGAGCAGTACTTC. The encoded protein is CASSPTGVSYEQYF.

The chain recombines TRBV28 with TRBJ2-1, with 8 bases identical to TRBD2. The CDR3 contains 15 residues. The germline V gene has CDR1 MDHEN and CDR2 SYDVKM. V dropped 2 bases and J dropped 7; count of bases not matched to a gene: 7. CDR3 protein: CASSLIAGRRNEQFF. DNA of the CDR3: TGTGCCAGCAGTTTAATAGCGGGGCGGCGGAATGAGCAGTTCTTC.

The CDR3 reads CASSEWSTYLRSGNTIYF. The CDR3 DNA reads as TGTGCCAGCAGTGAATGGTCGACATACTTACGCTCTGGAAACACCATATATTTT. The chain couples TRBV2 to TRBJ1-3; D unclear. Germline CDR1 SNHLY, CDR2 FYNNEI. This CDR3 spans 18 amino acids. Trimming cost V 2 bases and J 0 bases, with 17 bases left between them.

The chain recombines TRBV20-1 with TRBJ1-1; TRBD1 is a possible D gene (6 bases). V lost 3 bases, J lost 5 bases, and 13 bases lay in between. This CDR3 is built from 13 residues. Germline CDR1 reads DFQATT; CDR2 reads SNEGSKA (reference sequence). The CDR3 nucleotides read TGCAGTGCTAGTGTCAGGGGTGGGACTGAAGCTTTCTTT. It yields the protein CSASVRGGTEAFF.

The chain has TRBV5-1 and TRBJ1-5; TRBD1 aligns across 7 bases. V lost 3 bases, J lost 3 bases, and 6 bases stayed unmatched. The CDR3 sequence is 15 residues long. Germline CDR1 SGHRS, CDR2 YFSETQ. Here the CDR3 reads CASSYGDSLNQPQHF. In DNA form, the CDR3 reads TGCGCCAGCAGCTATGGGGACAGCCTCAATCAGCCCCAGCATTTT.

The chain combines TRBV27 with TRBJ1-1; no reliable D call. The CDR3 loop spans 13 amino acids. The V gene lost 6 bases and the J gene lost 6 bases, with 14 bases spanning the gap. The germline V gene encodes CDR1 MNHEY and CDR2 SMNVEV (reference sequence). The CDR3 coding sequence is TGTGCCAGCAGGGCCTTCAGCAGGCCTGAAGCTTTCTTT. Translation gives CASRAFSRPEAFF.

In DNA, the CDR3 is TGCGCCAGCAGCCTATCGACAGGGCAGACCTATGGCTACACCTTC. Protein product: CASSLSTGQTYGYTF. This chain links TRBV5-1 with TRBJ1-2; 7 nucleotides match TRBD1. The CDR3 length is 15 residues. Looked up from germline, CDR1 is SGHRS and CDR2 is YFSETQ. J lost 4 bases, V lost 4 bases, and 10 bases had no gene match.

This clone was observed a handful of times. The chain has TRBV30 and TRBJ1-3; D gene unclear. The CDR3 consists of 12 residues. V was clipped by 3 bases and J by 8 bases, with 11 bases between them. CDR1 GTSNPN and CDR2 SVGIG come from the germline V gene (reference sequence). The CDR3: CAWRTPSDTIYF. The CDR3 DNA follows: TGTGCCTGGAGGACTCCCTCCGACACCATATATTTT.

CDR3 sequence: CASSPTGDNTEAFF. For the CDR3, the DNA is TGTGCCAGCTCACCCACAGGGGATAACACTGAAGCTTTCTTT. This chain links TRBV18 with TRBJ1-1, with TRBD1 matching over 7 bases. The V and J ends lost 3 bases and 2 bases, in that order; junction bases with no gene match: 3. The CDR3 has 14 residues. Germline lookup yields CDR1 KGHSH and CDR2 LQKENI.

The chain carries TRBV28 and TRBJ2-1; TRBD1 matches 9 bases. This CDR3 has 14 residues. Losses at the gene ends were 8 bases for V and 8 bases for J; bases not matched to a gene: 10. Per the germline V gene, CDR1 is MDHEN and CDR2 is SYDVKM. In DNA, the CDR3 is TGTGCCAGCCGGCCCGGGACAGGGATACATGAGCAGTTCTTC. Translating it yields CASRPGTGIHEQFF.

The chain uses TRBV5-1 and TRBJ1-4; 7 nucleotides line up with TRBD1. J gave up 5 bases and V 4 bases, and 8 bases lay outside the gene matches. The CDR3 is 15 residues long. Germline V lookup: CDR1 SGHRS, CDR2 YFSETQ. CDR3 DNA: TGCGCCAGCAGCAAAGGAGACAGGGACAATGAAAAACTGTTTTTT. This sequence encodes CASSKGDRDNEKLFF. The full variable domain, with the rest looked up from reference TRBV5-1 and TRBJ1-4, is KAGVTQTPRYLIKTRGQQVTLSCSPISGHRSVSWYQQTPGQGLQFLFEYFSETQRNKGNFPGRFSGRQFSNSRSEMNVSTLELGDSALYLCASSKGDRDNEKLFFGSGTQLSVL.

The chain links TRBV15 to TRBJ1-6; 11 bases line up with TRBD1. V gave up 0 bases and J gave up 10 bases; unmatched junction bases: 2. The CDR3 has 15 amino acids. Germline V gene data show CDR1 as LNHNV and CDR2 as YYDKDF (reference sequence). CDR3 in DNA: TGTGCCACCAGCAGAGAGGGACAGGGGGTCTCACCCCTCCACTTT. Encoded protein: CATSREGQGVSPLHF.

This sequence joins TRBV6-1 and TRBJ2-1, with TRBD2 as a possible D gene (7 bases). Per the germline V gene, CDR1 is MNHNS and CDR2 is SASEGT. V was trimmed by 3 bases and J by 4 bases, leaving 19 bases between them. This CDR3 contains 17 residues. CDR3 nucleotide sequence: TGTGCCAGCAGTGACCCCGCCTGGGGGGGGACATACAATGAGCAGTTCTTC. As protein: CASSDPAWGGTYNEQFF.